This T cell receptor (beta chain) originates from a study of identical twins. V was clipped by 4 bases and J by 8 bases; unmatched bases: 6. The CDR3 extends over 14 amino acids. Germline V lookup: CDR1 WSHSY, CDR2 SAAADI. This clonotype was picked up a small number of times. TCRdb called the 5' RACE reads again in MiXCR, with one record for every CDR3 protein. The profile covers around 470,000 distinct CDR3 sequences, with approximately 15% appearing a single time and around 0.48% taken by the ten largest. These data are also associated with another study on yellow fever vaccine responses in identical twins.

The chain carries TRBV10-2 and TRBJ2-3; the match to TRBD2 covers 10 bases. The receptor was derived from a young woman in good health. The sequenced sample was CD4+ T cells sorted from blood. The CDR3 DNA reads TGCGCCAGCAGTGGAGCGGGAGGGCCGGGTACGCAGTATTTT. This gives the protein CASSGAGGPGTQYF.